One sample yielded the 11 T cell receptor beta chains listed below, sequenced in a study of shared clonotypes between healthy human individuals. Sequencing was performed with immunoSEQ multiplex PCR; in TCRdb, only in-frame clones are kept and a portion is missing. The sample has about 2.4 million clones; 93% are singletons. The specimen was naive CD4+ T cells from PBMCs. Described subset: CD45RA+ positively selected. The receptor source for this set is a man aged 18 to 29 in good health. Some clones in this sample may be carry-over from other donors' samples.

CDR3 in amino acids: CASSLERTSIYGYTF. CDR3 coding DNA: TGCGCCAGCAGCTTGGAACGGACGTCTATCTATGGCTACACCTTC. The V call is TRBV5-1, the J call TRBJ1-2; D gene unclear. Trimming took 0 bases from V and 4 from J, leaving 13 bases between them. CDR3 length: 15 residues. CDR1 is SGHRS, CDR2 YFSETQ, per germline.

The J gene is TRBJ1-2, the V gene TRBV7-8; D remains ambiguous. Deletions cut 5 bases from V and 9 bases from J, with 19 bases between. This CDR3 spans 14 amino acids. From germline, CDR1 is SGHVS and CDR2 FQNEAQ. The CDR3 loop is CASSPGPLGWSYTF. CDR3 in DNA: TGTGCCAGCAGCCCCGGGCCCCTTGGTTGGAGCTACACCTTC. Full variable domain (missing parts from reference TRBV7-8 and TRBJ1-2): GAGVSQSPRYKVAKRGQDVALRCDPISGHVSLFWYQQALGQGPEFLTYFQNEAQLDKSGLPSDRFFAERPEGSVSTLKIQRTQQEDSAVYLCASSPGPLGWSYTFGSGTRLTVV.

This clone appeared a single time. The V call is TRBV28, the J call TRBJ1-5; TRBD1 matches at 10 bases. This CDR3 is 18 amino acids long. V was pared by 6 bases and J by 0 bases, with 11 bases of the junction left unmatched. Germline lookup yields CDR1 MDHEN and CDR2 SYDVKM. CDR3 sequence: CASRFRQGATYSNQPQHF. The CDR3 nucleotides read TGTGCCAGCAGATTTAGACAGGGGGCGACTTATAGCAATCAGCCCCAGCATTTT.

The CDR3 coding sequence is TGCGCCAGCAGCCCCAAGACAGGGGTTGGAAACACCATATATTTT. It encodes CASSPKTGVGNTIYF. This chain uses TRBV5-1 with TRBJ1-3, with 8 bases aligning to TRBD1. The ends lost 4 bases at V and 3 bases at J; junction bases unmatched: 6. The length of the CDR3 is 15 residues. From germline, CDR1 is SGHRS and CDR2 YFSETQ.

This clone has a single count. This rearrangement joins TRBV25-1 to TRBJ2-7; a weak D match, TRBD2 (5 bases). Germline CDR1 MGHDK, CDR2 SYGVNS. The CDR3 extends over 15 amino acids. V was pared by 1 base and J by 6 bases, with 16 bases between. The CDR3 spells CASSESSGNSAEQYF. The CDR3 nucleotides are TGTGCCAGCAGTGAATCAAGCGGCAATTCGGCCGAGCAGTACTTC.

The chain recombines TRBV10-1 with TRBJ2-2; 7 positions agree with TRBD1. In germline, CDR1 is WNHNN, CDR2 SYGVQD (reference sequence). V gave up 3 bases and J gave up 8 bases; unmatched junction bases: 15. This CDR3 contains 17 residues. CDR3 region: CASSDPLGQASVGELFF. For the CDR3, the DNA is TGCGCCAGCAGTGACCCTCTCGGACAGGCTAGTGTGGGGGAGCTGTTTTTT.

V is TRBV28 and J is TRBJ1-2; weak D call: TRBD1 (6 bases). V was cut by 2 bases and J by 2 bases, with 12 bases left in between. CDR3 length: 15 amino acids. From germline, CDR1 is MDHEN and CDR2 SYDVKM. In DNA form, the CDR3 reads TGTGCCAGCAGTTTACCTACAGGGACCAACTATGGCTACACCTTC. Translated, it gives CASSLPTGTNYGYTF.

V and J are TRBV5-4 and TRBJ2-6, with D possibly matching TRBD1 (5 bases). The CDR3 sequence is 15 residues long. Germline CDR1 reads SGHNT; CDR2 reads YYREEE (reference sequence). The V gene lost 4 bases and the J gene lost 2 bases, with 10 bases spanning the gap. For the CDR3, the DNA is TGTGCCAGCAGCCTCAGGGCAGCTGGGGCCAACGTCCTGACTTTC. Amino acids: CASSLRAAGANVLTF.

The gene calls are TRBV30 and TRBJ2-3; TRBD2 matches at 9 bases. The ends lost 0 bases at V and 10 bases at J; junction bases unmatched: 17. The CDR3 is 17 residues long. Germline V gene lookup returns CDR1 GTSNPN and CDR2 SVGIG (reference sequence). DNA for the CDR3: TGTGCCTGGAGTGTACCGGACAGAGTAGCGGGAGCACGAGCGCAGTATTTT. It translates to CAWSVPDRVAGARAQYF.

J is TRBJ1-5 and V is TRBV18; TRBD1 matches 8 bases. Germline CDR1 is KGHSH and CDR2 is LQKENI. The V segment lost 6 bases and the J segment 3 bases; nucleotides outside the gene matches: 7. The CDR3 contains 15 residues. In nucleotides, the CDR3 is TGTGCCAGCTCTCGGACAGGGTACCCCAATCAGCCCCAGCATTTT. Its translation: CASSRTGYPNQPQHF.

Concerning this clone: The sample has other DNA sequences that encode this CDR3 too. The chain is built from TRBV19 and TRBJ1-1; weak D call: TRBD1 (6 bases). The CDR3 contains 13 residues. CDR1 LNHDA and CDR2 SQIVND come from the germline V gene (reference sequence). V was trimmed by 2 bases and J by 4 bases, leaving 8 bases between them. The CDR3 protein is CASSIRGSTEAFF. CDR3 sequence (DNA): TGTGCCAGTAGTATAAGGGGGAGCACTGAAGCTTTCTTT.